These T cell receptor beta chains were read from a single sample in a study of radiotherapy plus CTLA-4 blockade in lung cancer. The assay was immunoSEQ multiplex PCR, and TCRdb's table has in-frame clones only and misses some. The sample holds some 50,000 clones; roughly 84% are singletons and the top ten take 3.2%. Source: peripheral blood, taken from a patient treated with radiotherapy plus ipilimumab. These receptors came from a human donor with non-small cell lung cancer who had a partial response to radiotherapy plus ipilimumab. CDR3s include the opening cysteine and the closing phenylalanine or tryptophan. The order of the fields is CDR3 protein, CDR3 DNA, V gene, J gene, D gene, clone size. D genes are given only for firm matches. Clone size, where shown, is once, few, many, or a class for clones that have expanded.

CDR3 protein: CSILQVVYNEQFF; CDR3 DNA: TGCAGCATCCTACAGGTTGTCTACAATGAGCAGTTCTTC; V gene: TRBV29-1; J gene: TRBJ2-1; D gene: NA; clone size: NA
CDR3 protein: CSVAGTSGVAYNEQFF; CDR3 DNA: TGCAGCGTTGCGGGGACTAGCGGGGTTGCCTACAATGAGCAGTTCTTC; V gene: TRBV29-1; J gene: TRBJ2-1; D gene: TRBD2; clone size: NA
CDR3 protein: CASSYGARYEQYF; CDR3 DNA: TGTGCCAGCAGTTACGGGGCAAGATACGAGCAGTACTTC; V gene: TRBV6-5; J gene: TRBJ2-7; D gene: NA; clone size: NA
CDR3 protein: CASSEGGGAGTPLHF; CDR3 DNA: TGCGCCAGCAGTGAAGGGGGGGGCGCCGGGACACCCCTCCACTTT; V gene: TRBV10-1; J gene: TRBJ1-6; D gene: NA; clone size: NA
CDR3 protein: CASSLDRGLGAGELFF; CDR3 DNA: TGTGCCAGCAGCCTAGATAGGGGGTTGGGGGCCGGGGAGCTGTTTTTT; V gene: TRBV7-2; J gene: TRBJ2-2; D gene: NA; clone size: NA
CDR3 protein: CASSLEFRGGRFF; CDR3 DNA: TGTGCCAGCAGCTTGGAATTTAGGGGGGGACGGTTCTTC; V gene: TRBV5-8; J gene: TRBJ2-1; D gene: NA; clone size: NA
CDR3 protein: CASSSGTAQNTEAFF; CDR3 DNA: TGTGCCAGCAGCTCTGGGACAGCCCAGAACACTGAAGCTTTCTTT; V gene: TRBV5-4; J gene: TRBJ1-1; D gene: TRBD1; clone size: NA
CDR3 protein: CASSGRSTGETEAFF; CDR3 DNA: TGTGCCAGCAGTGGAAGGTCAACAGGGGAGACTGAAGCTTTCTTT; V gene: TRBV2; J gene: TRBJ1-1; D gene: TRBD1; clone size: NA
CDR3 protein: CASSPKAETQYF; CDR3 DNA: TGTGCCAGCAGTCCCAAAGCGGAGACCCAGTACTTC; V gene: TRBV7-2; J gene: TRBJ2-5; D gene: NA; clone size: NA
CDR3 protein: CASSPRRGRFGDEQYF; CDR3 DNA: TGTGCCAGCAGCCCCCGTCGGGGAAGGTTCGGTGACGAGCAGTACTTC; V gene: TRBV13; J gene: TRBJ2-7; D gene: NA; clone size: NA
CDR3 protein: CASGDNMNTEAFF; CDR3 DNA: TGTGCCAGCGGGGACAATATGAACACTGAAGCTTTCTTT; V gene: TRBV2; J gene: TRBJ1-1; D gene: NA; clone size: NA
CDR3 protein: CASSTGSSGANVLTF; CDR3 DNA: TGTGCCAGCAGCACAGGGAGCTCTGGGGCCAACGTCCTGACTTTC; V gene: TRBV5-5; J gene: TRBJ2-6; D gene: NA; clone size: NA
CDR3 protein: CASSFPQGANYGYTF; CDR3 DNA: TGTGCCAGCAGTTTCCCACAGGGGGCTAACTATGGCTACACCTTC; V gene: TRBV28; J gene: TRBJ1-2; D gene: TRBD1; clone size: NA
CDR3 protein: CASSEASTGRETQYF; CDR3 DNA: TGTGCCAGCAGTGAAGCCTCCACAGGAAGGGAGACCCAGTACTTC; V gene: TRBV6-1; J gene: TRBJ2-5; D gene: NA; clone size: NA
CDR3 protein: CASSWTAGGNQPQHF; CDR3 DNA: TGTGCCAGCAGTTGGACGGCCGGGGGGAATCAGCCCCAGCATTTT; V gene: TRBV27; J gene: TRBJ1-5; D gene: NA; clone size: NA
CDR3 protein: CATSRGDRVGNEQFF; CDR3 DNA: TGTGCCACCAGCAGGGGAGACAGGGTTGGAAATGAGCAGTTCTTC; V gene: TRBV15; J gene: TRBJ2-1; D gene: TRBD1; clone size: NA
CDR3 protein: CASSEGGLGEQYF; CDR3 DNA: TGTGCCAGCAGTGAAGGGGGACTAGGCGAGCAGTACTTC; V gene: TRBV2; J gene: TRBJ2-7; D gene: TRBD2; clone size: NA
CDR3 protein: CASSHSTDTQYF; CDR3 DNA: TGTGCCAGCAGCCATAGCACAGATACGCAGTATTTT; V gene: TRBV6-6; J gene: TRBJ2-3; D gene: NA; clone size: NA
CDR3 protein: CASSQDLYGLEASTDTQYF; CDR3 DNA: TGCGCCAGCAGCCAAGATCTGTACGGACTCGAAGCTAGCACAGATACGCAGTATTTT; V gene: TRBV4-3; J gene: TRBJ2-3; D gene: NA; clone size: NA
CDR3 protein: CASSADFNEKLFF; CDR3 DNA: TGTGCCAGCAGCGCGGACTTTAATGAAAAACTGTTTTTT; V gene: TRBV9; J gene: TRBJ1-4; D gene: NA; clone size: NA
CDR3 protein: CASSHGTGTHNEQFF; CDR3 DNA: TGTGCCAGCAGCCACGGGACAGGGACCCACAATGAGCAGTTCTTC; V gene: TRBV11-2; J gene: TRBJ2-1; D gene: TRBD1; clone size: NA
CDR3 protein: CASSLGPDRFEQYF; CDR3 DNA: TGCGCCAGCAGCTTGGGACCGGACAGATTCGAGCAGTACTTC; V gene: TRBV5-1; J gene: TRBJ2-7; D gene: NA; clone size: once
CDR3 protein: CASSLSDTQYF; CDR3 DNA: TGTGCCAGCAGTCTTTCCGATACGCAGTATTTT; V gene: TRBV25-1; J gene: TRBJ2-3; D gene: NA; clone size: few
CDR3 protein: CASSPVGHSSYEQYF; CDR3 DNA: TGTGCCAGCAGTCCAGTCGGACACTCCAGCTACGAGCAGTACTTC; V gene: TRBV27; J gene: TRBJ2-7; D gene: NA; clone size: NA
CDR3 protein: CASSTNQGNTEAFF; CDR3 DNA: TGTGCCAGCTCCACAAACCAGGGGAACACTGAAGCTTTCTTT; V gene: TRBV18; J gene: TRBJ1-1; D gene: NA; clone size: NA